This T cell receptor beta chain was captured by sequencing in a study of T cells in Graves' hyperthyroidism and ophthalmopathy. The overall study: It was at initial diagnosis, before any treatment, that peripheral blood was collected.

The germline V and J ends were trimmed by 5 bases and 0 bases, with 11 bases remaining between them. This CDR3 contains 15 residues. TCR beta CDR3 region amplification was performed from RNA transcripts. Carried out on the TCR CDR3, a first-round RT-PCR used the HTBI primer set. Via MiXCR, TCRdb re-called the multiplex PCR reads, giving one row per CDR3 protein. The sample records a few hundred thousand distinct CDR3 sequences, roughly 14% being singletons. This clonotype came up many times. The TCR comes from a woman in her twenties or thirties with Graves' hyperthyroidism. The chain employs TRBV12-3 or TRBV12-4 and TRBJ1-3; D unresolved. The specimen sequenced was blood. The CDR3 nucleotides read TGTGCCAGCAGTACCGGATCTATCTCTGGAAACACCATATATTTT. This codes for CASSTGSISGNTIYF.